Listed below are T cell receptor beta chains from one sample, sequenced in a study of blood T cell repertoires in COVID-19. TCRdb's table, derived via immunoSEQ multiplex PCR, lists solely in-frame clones and lacks some. The sample contains approximately 230,000 clones, 80% to 90% of which appear only once. What was sequenced was PBMCs or T cells enriched from blood (not recorded which). Every receptor here comes from a man aged 40-50 years who had recovered from COVID-19. Each CDR3 is given with its conserved first and last residue. A D gene is named only where the DNA matches it firmly. Size is stated for part of the rows, as once, few or many counts, or as a class when the clone is expanded.

d_call: -; j_call: TRBJ2-3; v_call: TRBV6-5; clone_size: -; cdr3_nt: TGTGCCAGCACCCCGACTTGGAACACAGATACGCAGTATTTT; cdr3_aa: CASTPTWNTDTQYF
d_call: -; j_call: TRBJ2-3; v_call: TRBV10-3; clone_size: -; cdr3_nt: TGTGCCATCAGTGGAGCGACAGTGGGCACAGATACGCAGTATTTT; cdr3_aa: CAISGATVGTDTQYF
d_call: -; j_call: TRBJ1-3; v_call: TRBV2; clone_size: few; cdr3_nt: TGTGCCAGCAGTGAGGACAAGATGCCTGGAAACACCATATATTTT; cdr3_aa: CASSEDKMPGNTIYF
d_call: TRBD2; j_call: TRBJ2-1; v_call: TRBV14; clone_size: -; cdr3_nt: TGTGCCAGCAGCCGGCCCCGCGGGAGCTCCTACAATGAGCAGTTCTTC; cdr3_aa: CASSRPRGSSYNEQFF
d_call: -; j_call: TRBJ2-1; v_call: TRBV18; clone_size: -; cdr3_nt: TGTGCCAGCTCACGCGGATACAATGAGCAGTTCTTC; cdr3_aa: CASSRGYNEQFF
d_call: -; j_call: TRBJ2-7; v_call: TRBV18; clone_size: -; cdr3_nt: TGTGCCAGCTCACCGGGACTGGACTACGAGCAGTACTTC; cdr3_aa: CASSPGLDYEQYF
d_call: -; j_call: TRBJ2-2; v_call: TRBV11-2; clone_size: -; cdr3_nt: TGTGCCAGCAGCTTAGTTGCGGTGAGCACCGGGGAGCTGTTTTTT; cdr3_aa: CASSLVAVSTGELFF
d_call: -; j_call: TRBJ1-6; v_call: TRBV30; clone_size: -; cdr3_nt: TGTGCCTGGAGTACTACCACCTATAATTCACCCCTCCACTTT; cdr3_aa: CAWSTTTYNSPLHF
d_call: TRBD1; j_call: TRBJ1-1; v_call: TRBV28; clone_size: -; cdr3_nt: TGTGCCAGCAGTACCCGTCGACAGGGGGACGGCACTGAAGCTTTCTTT; cdr3_aa: CASSTRRQGDGTEAFF
d_call: -; j_call: TRBJ2-5; v_call: TRBV12-3/TRBV12-4; clone_size: few; cdr3_nt: TGTGCCAGCAGTGAAGGGGGTAAAGAGACCCAGTACTTC; cdr3_aa: CASSEGGKETQYF
d_call: -; j_call: TRBJ1-6; v_call: TRBV21-1; clone_size: -; cdr3_nt: TGTGCCAGCAGCAAAGGGAAGGGGCTGGAAGGATCACCCCTCCACTTT; cdr3_aa: CASSKGKGLEGSPLHF
d_call: -; j_call: TRBJ2-7; v_call: TRBV19; clone_size: -; cdr3_nt: TGTGCCAGTAGTATCCGGGGGACGTCCTACGAGCAGTACTTC; cdr3_aa: CASSIRGTSYEQYF
d_call: -; j_call: TRBJ1-1; v_call: TRBV6-5; clone_size: -; cdr3_nt: TGTGCCAGCAGTCATGAGGGCTACACTGAAGCTTTCTTT; cdr3_aa: CASSHEGYTEAFF
d_call: TRBD1; j_call: TRBJ2-6; v_call: TRBV15; clone_size: -; cdr3_nt: TGTGCCACCAGCAGGGACAGGGGACCCACTGGGGCCAACGTCCTGACTTTC; cdr3_aa: CATSRDRGPTGANVLTF
d_call: TRBD2; j_call: TRBJ2-5; v_call: TRBV7-2; clone_size: -; cdr3_nt: TGTGCCAGCAGCTTAAGACTAGCGGGGGCCATCCAAGAGACCCAGTACTTC; cdr3_aa: CASSLRLAGAIQETQYF
d_call: -; j_call: TRBJ1-1; v_call: TRBV20-1; clone_size: -; cdr3_nt: TGCAGTGCTAGGAGGGATCTGGGAGCTTTCTTT; cdr3_aa: CSARRDLGAFF
d_call: TRBD2; j_call: TRBJ2-7; v_call: TRBV24-1; clone_size: -; cdr3_nt: TGTGCCACCAGTGATTTAAGAGCGGGAGAGAACGAGCAGTACTTC; cdr3_aa: CATSDLRAGENEQYF
d_call: -; j_call: TRBJ2-7; v_call: TRBV25-1; clone_size: -; cdr3_nt: TGTGCCACTTACTCGTACGAGCAGTACTTC; cdr3_aa: CATYSYEQYF
d_call: TRBD1; j_call: TRBJ1-1; v_call: TRBV27; clone_size: -; cdr3_nt: TGTGCCAGCAGTTTATCGGAGACAGGGACAGGGGGTAGGAACACTGAAGCTTTCTTT; cdr3_aa: CASSLSETGTGGRNTEAFF
d_call: -; j_call: TRBJ1-2; v_call: TRBV6-5; clone_size: -; cdr3_nt: TGTGCCAGCACCTCAAGGGGTGTAACTAACTATGGCTACACCTTC; cdr3_aa: CASTSRGVTNYGYTF
d_call: -; j_call: TRBJ2-3; v_call: TRBV15; clone_size: -; cdr3_nt: TGTGCCACCAGCAGGACGACTGCTACAGATACGCAGTATTTT; cdr3_aa: CATSRTTATDTQYF
d_call: TRBD1; j_call: TRBJ1-1; v_call: TRBV27; clone_size: -; cdr3_nt: TGTGCCAGCAGTTTACGACAGGGGAGCAACACTGAAGCTTTCTTT; cdr3_aa: CASSLRQGSNTEAFF
d_call: TRBD1; j_call: TRBJ2-3; v_call: TRBV28; clone_size: -; cdr3_nt: TGTGCCAGCAGTTTGAACCGACAGGGGATCTTGAACACAGATACGCAGTATTTT; cdr3_aa: CASSLNRQGILNTDTQYF
d_call: TRBD1; j_call: TRBJ1-5; v_call: TRBV6-1; clone_size: -; cdr3_nt: TGTGCCAGCAGTGAAGGGCCGGGACAGCGAAATCAGCCCCAGCATTTT; cdr3_aa: CASSEGPGQRNQPQHF
d_call: TRBD2; j_call: TRBJ2-2; v_call: TRBV7-2; clone_size: -; cdr3_nt: TGTGCCAGCAGCTTCCGGGGGAGGGGCACCGGGGAGCTGTTTTTT; cdr3_aa: CASSFRGRGTGELFF
d_call: -; j_call: TRBJ2-1; v_call: TRBV6-5; clone_size: -; cdr3_nt: TGTGCCAGCAGTTTGGAGGAGTCCTCCTACAATGAGCAGTTCTTC; cdr3_aa: CASSLEESSYNEQFF
d_call: TRBD2; j_call: TRBJ2-3; v_call: TRBV10-3; clone_size: -; cdr3_nt: TGTGCCATCACGGAGCGGGGGATCACAGATACGCAGTATTTT; cdr3_aa: CAITERGITDTQYF
d_call: -; j_call: TRBJ2-1; v_call: TRBV19; clone_size: -; cdr3_nt: TGTGCCAGTAGTGCCAGGACAGCCTCTGAGCAGTTCTTC; cdr3_aa: CASSARTASEQFF